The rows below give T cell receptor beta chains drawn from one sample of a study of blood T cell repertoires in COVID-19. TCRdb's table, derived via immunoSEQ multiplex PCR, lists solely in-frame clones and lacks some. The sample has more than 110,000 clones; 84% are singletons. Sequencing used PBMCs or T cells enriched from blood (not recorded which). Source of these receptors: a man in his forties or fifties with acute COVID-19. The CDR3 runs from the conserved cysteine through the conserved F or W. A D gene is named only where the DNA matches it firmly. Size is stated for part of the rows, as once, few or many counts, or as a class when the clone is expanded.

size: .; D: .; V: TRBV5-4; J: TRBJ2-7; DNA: TGTGCCAGCAGGCTCCTGGGTGGAGGGCCCGAGCAGTACTTC; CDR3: CASRLLGGGPEQYF
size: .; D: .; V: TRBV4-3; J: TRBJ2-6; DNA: TGCGCCAGCAGCCAAGTTTCAGGCTCTGGGGCCAACGTCCTGACTTTC; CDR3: CASSQVSGSGANVLTF
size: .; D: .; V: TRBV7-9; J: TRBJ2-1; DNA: TGTGCCAGCACGCTCGGTGGCCAGGGGCAGTTCTTC; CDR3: CASTLGGQGQFF
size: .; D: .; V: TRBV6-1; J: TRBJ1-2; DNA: TGTGCCAGCAGCTCGGGGTCTCTTAACTATGGCTACACCTTC; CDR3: CASSSGSLNYGYTF
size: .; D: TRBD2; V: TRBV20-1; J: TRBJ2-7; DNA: TGCAGTGCTAGTGACGGGAGGGCCATCTCCTACGAGCAGTACTTC; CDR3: CSASDGRAISYEQYF
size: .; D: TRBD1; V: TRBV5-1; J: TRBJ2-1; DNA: TGCGCCAGCAGCTTAACGCAGGGGGCGTACAATGAGCAGTTCTTC; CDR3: CASSLTQGAYNEQFF
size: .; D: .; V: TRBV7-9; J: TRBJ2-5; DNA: TGTGCCAGCAGTCCCGGGCGGGGCCAAGAGACCCAGTACTTC; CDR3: CASSPGRGQETQYF
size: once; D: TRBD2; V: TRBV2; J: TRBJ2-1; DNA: TGTGCCAGCAATGACCAGCGGGGCAATGAGCAGTTCTTC; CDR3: CASNDQRGNEQFF
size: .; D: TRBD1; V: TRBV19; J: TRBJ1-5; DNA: TGTGCCAGTAGTACCCTCCCGGGACAGGCGTATCATCAGCCCCAGCATTTT; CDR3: CASSTLPGQAYHQPQHF
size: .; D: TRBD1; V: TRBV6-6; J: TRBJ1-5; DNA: TGTGCCAGCAGCACGAATATACAGGGGGGTGATCAGCCCCAGCATTTT; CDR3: CASSTNIQGGDQPQHF
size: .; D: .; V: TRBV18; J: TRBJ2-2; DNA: TGTGCCAGCTCACCCCAACAGTCGAACACCGGGGAGCTGTTTTTT; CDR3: CASSPQQSNTGELFF
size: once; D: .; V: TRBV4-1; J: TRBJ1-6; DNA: TGCGCCAGCAGCCAAGATTTGCGGTGGCGGAATAATTCACCCCTCCACTTT; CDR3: CASSQDLRWRNNSPLHF
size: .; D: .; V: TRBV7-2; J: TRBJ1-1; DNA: TGTGCCAGCAGCCTCAAATCGGAGTTGAACACTGAAGCTTTCTTT; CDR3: CASSLKSELNTEAFF
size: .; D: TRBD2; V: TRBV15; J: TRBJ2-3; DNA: TGTGCCACCACCGGACTAGTCGGCACAGATACGCAGTATTTT; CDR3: CATTGLVGTDTQYF
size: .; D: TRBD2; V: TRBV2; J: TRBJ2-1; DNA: TGTGCCAGCAGTGTTCCTCGTAGCGGGGGGGGAAATCCGCCTATTGATGAGCAGTTCTTC; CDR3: CASSVPRSGGGNPPIDEQFF
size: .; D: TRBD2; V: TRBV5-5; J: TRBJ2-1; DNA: TGTGCCAGCAGCTTGGGGACAGGGTTTGGACTAGCGGCTTACAATGAGCAGTTCTTC; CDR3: CASSLGTGFGLAAYNEQFF
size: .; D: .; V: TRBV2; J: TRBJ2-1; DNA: TGTGCCATCCTCGGGGGCCTCAGGGGGAGTGAGCAGTTCTTC; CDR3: CAILGGLRGSEQFF
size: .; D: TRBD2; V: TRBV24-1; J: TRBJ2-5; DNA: TGTGCCACCAGTGATTCCCAGCGGGAGGGTGAGACCCAGTACTTC; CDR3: CATSDSQREGETQYF
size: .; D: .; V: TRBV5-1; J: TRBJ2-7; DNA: TGCGCCAGCAGCTCTTCACAGGGTATGGACGAGCAGTACTTC; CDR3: CASSSSQGMDEQYF
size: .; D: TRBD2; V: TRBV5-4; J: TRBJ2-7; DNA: TGTGCCAGCAGCACTCTAGCGGGAGCTCGCGAGCAGTACTTC; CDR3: CASSTLAGAREQYF
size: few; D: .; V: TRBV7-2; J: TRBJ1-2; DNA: TGTGCCAGCACTAGAAGTACGGAGGGTAGCTATGGCTACACCTTC; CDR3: CASTRSTEGSYGYTF
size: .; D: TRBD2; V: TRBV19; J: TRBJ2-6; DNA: TGTGCCAGTAGCCCGGGGGGGCCTGGGGCCAACGTCCTGACTTTC; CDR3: CASSPGGPGANVLTF